This T cell receptor (beta chain) was sequenced during a study of breast tumors, draining lymph nodes, adjacent tissues. Points from the study as a whole: Data only fit, rather than demonstrated, lymph node origin of most tumor T cells. Most tumor T cells seemingly derive from lymph node, then expand in tumor. Tumors had less TCR diversity than lymph nodes, more than nontumor tissue.

TCRdb reanalysed the multiplex PCR reads using MiXCR and keeps one entry per CDR3 protein. The data hold about 110,000 distinct CDR3 sequences, with less than 40% observed a single time. Samples came from axillary lymph nodes draining the breast cancer. J gave up 7 bases and V 1 base, and 10 bases lay outside the gene matches. Germline V lookup: CDR1 SGHVS, CDR2 FQNEAQ. This CDR3 has 16 amino acids. In this sample, this clonotype turned up many times. Its target is not known. What was sequenced was axillary lymph node tissue. This sequence originates from a female donor with breast cancer. Some clones in this sample may be carry-over from other donors' samples. The V and J genes are TRBV7-8 and TRBJ2-1; TRBD2 aligns across 7 bases. In nucleotides, the CDR3 is TGTGCCAGCAGCTTAGGGACTAGTCTGGATATTAATGAGCAGTTCTTC. Its translation: CASSLGTSLDINEQFF.